A selection of T cell receptor beta chains follows, all from one sample in a study of blood T cell repertoires in COVID-19. Profiled with immunoSEQ multiplex PCR; TCRdb holds only in-frame clones, not every one. The sample comprises approximately 300,000 clones, 90% to 95% of which are singletons, and roughly 3.9% rests with the top ten. Sequenced: PBMCs or T cells enriched from blood (not recorded which). All receptors derive from a woman aged 30 to 39 who had been exposed to COVID-19. Each CDR3 is given with its conserved first and last residue. The D gene is left open where the match is weak. Where a row states a size, it is once, few, many or the class of an expanded clone; other rows omit it.

>TRBJ1-1|TRBV19|NA|NA|13
CASSILANTEAFF
TGTGCCAGTAGTATATTGGCGAACACTGAAGCTTTCTTT
>TRBJ2-2|TRBV19|NA|TRBD1|15
CASSRDRGRAGELFF
TGTGCCAGTAGTAGGGACAGGGGGCGTGCCGGGGAGCTGTTTTTT
>TRBJ2-2|TRBV5-1|NA|TRBD2|16
CASSYAGGQNTGELFF
TGCGCCAGCAGCTACGCGGGGGGACAGAACACCGGGGAGCTGTTTTTT
>TRBJ2-1|TRBV5-1|NA|NA|16
CASSLAVGTSYNEQFF
TGCGCCAGCAGCTTGGCCGTGGGGACATCCTACAATGAGCAGTTCTTC
>TRBJ1-2|TRBV10-3|NA|TRBD1|13
CAVYTGQAYGYTF
TGTGCCGTGTACACGGGACAGGCCTATGGCTACACCTTC
>TRBJ1-4|TRBV27|NA|NA|15
CASSLSVRRGEKLFF
TGTGCCAGCAGTTTATCAGTGCGGAGGGGTGAAAAACTGTTTTTT
>TRBJ1-2|TRBV4-2|few|TRBD1|16
CASSQDPGQGNYGYTF
TGTGCCAGCAGCCAAGATCCGGGACAGGGGAACTATGGCTACACCTTC
>TRBJ1-2|TRBV9|NA|TRBD1|15
CASSIRTGGADGYTF
TGTGCCAGCAGCATTCGGACAGGGGGCGCGGATGGCTACACCTTC
>TRBJ1-5|TRBV6-1|NA|NA|16
CASSETLWGGWEPQHF
TGTGCCAGCAGTGAAACGCTTTGGGGGGGGTGGGAGCCCCAGCATTTT
>TRBJ1-4|TRBV2|NA|TRBD1|14
CASRQTGPDEKLFF
TGTGCCAGCAGGCAGACAGGGCCTGATGAAAAACTGTTTTTT